A selection of T cell receptor beta chains follows, all from one sample in a study of a mutant IDH1 vaccine in newly diagnosed glioma. The antigens of these receptors remain unknown. Clones were read by immunoSEQ multiplex PCR, and TCRdb kept only the in-frame ones, dropping some. The sample carries roughly 86,000 clones, more than 80% recorded once. The sample consisted of PBMCs, taken from a glioma patient whose treatment included an IDH1 peptide vaccine. The receptors shown here come from a man between 40 and 49 years old with glioma. The CDR3 runs from the conserved cysteine through the conserved F or W.

>TRBV7-2
CASSPKRDNEQFF
>TRBV15
CATSRRRGGSEKLFF
>TRBV6-6
CATSSGNTIYF
>TRBV4-1
CASSPGDRPRNEQYF
>TRBV6-6
CASSLRDTSSYEQYF
>TRBV7-9
CASSPPGKSGTEAFF
>TRBV7-2
CASSSTTDTQYF
>TRBV5-1
CASSFTRGSYEQYF
>TRBV7-2
CASSNFAPTDTQYF
>TRBV7-9
CASSPPGGTGELFF
>TRBV6-6
CASRVAGYTF
>TRBV5-4
CASSLPSGSAKNIQYF
>TRBV2
CASSEAGTGGPSGELFF
>TRBV4-1
CASSQNSYGEQFF
>TRBV5-1
CASSLARGSETQYF